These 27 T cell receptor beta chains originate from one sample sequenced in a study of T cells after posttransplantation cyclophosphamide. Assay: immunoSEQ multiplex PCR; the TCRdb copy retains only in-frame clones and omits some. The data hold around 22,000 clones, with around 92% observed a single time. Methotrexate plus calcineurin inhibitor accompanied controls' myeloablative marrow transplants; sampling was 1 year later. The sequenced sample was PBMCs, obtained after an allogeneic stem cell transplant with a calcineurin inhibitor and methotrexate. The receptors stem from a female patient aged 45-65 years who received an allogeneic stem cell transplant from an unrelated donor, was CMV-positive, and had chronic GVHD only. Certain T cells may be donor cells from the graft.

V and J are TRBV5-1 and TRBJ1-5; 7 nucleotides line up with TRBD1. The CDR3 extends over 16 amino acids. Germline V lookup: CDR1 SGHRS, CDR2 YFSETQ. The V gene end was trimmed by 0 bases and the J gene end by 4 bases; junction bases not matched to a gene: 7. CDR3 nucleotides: TGCGCCAGCAGCTTGGCCGCCGACAGGGAGAATCAGCCCCAGCATTTT. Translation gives CASSLAADRENQPQHF.

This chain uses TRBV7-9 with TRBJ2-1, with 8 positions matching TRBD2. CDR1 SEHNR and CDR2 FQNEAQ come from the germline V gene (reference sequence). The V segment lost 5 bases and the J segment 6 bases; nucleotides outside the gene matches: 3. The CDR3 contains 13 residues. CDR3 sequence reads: CASSPRGGNEQFF. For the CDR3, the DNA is TGTGCCAGCAGCCCCCGGGGGGGCAATGAGCAGTTCTTC.

CDR3 sequence: CASSPTLVDTGELFF. The CDR3 region has the DNA TGCGCCAGCAGCCCCACTCTCGTGGACACCGGGGAGCTGTTTTTT. The chain combines TRBV4-1 with TRBJ2-2; D gene uncertain. This CDR3 comprises 15 residues. Germline V gene sequence: CDR1 MGHRA, CDR2 YSYEKL. V lost 4 bases and J lost 3, with 12 bases in between.

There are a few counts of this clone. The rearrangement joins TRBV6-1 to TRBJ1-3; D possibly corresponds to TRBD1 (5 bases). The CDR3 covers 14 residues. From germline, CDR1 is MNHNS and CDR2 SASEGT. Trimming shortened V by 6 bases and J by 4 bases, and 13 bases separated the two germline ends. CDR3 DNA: TGTGCCAGCAGACTGGCGGGGGACGGAAACACCATATATTTT. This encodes CASRLAGDGNTIYF.

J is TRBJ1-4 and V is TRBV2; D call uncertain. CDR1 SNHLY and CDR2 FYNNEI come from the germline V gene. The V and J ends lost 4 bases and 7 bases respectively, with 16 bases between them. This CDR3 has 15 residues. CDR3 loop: CASSGSILRGEKLFF. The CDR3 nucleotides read TGTGCCAGCAGTGGGTCGATCCTCCGGGGTGAAAAACTGTTTTTT.

The CDR3 here is CASGEGTGAYEQYF. Written as DNA, the CDR3 is TGCGCCAGCGGGGAGGGGACAGGGGCTTACGAGCAGTACTTC. The rearrangement joins TRBV5-1 to TRBJ2-7; 10 bases are shared with TRBD1. With 7 bases clipped from V and 4 bases from J, the junction kept 8 bases outside the gene matches. Germline V CDR1 and CDR2: SGHRS, YFSETQ. The CDR3 is 14 amino acids. The variable domain in full, completed from reference TRBV5-1 and TRBJ2-7, reads KAGVTQTPRYLIKTRGQQVTLSCSPISGHRSVSWYQQTPGQGLQFLFEYFSETQRNKGNFPGRFSGRQFSNSRSEMNVSTLELGDSALYLCASGEGTGAYEQYFGPGTRLTVT.

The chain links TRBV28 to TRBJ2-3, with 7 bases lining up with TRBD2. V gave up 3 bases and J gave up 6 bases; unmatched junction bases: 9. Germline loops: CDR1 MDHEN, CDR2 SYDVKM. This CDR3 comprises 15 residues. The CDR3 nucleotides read TGTGCCAGCAGTTTTGGTGGGAGGGCTTCGGATACGCAGTATTTT. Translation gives CASSFGGRASDTQYF.

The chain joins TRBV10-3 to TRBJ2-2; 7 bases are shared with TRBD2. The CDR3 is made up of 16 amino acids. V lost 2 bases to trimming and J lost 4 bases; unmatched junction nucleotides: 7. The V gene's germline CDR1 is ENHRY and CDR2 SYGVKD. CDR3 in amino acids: CAISEDRDYVTGELFF. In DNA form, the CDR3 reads TGTGCCATCAGTGAGGATCGGGACTACGTCACCGGGGAGCTGTTTTTT.

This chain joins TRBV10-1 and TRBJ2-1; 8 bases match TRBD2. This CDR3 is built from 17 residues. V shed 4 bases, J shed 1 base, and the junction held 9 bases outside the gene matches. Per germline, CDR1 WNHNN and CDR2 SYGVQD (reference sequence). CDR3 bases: TGCGCCAGCAGTGGAAAGGCTAGCGGGCATTCCTACAATGAGCAGTTCTTC. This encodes CASSGKASGHSYNEQFF.

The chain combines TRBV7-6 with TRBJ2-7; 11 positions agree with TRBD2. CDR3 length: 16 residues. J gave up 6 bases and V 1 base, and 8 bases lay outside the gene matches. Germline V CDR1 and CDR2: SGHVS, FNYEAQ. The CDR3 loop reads CASSLGNSGRAGEQYF. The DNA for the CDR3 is TGTGCCAGCAGCTTAGGGAATAGCGGGAGGGCTGGCGAGCAGTACTTC.

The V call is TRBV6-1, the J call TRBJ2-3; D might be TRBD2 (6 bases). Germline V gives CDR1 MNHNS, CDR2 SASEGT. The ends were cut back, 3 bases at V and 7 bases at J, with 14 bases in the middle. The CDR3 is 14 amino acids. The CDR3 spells CASSDPGLQNTQYF. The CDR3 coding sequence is TGTGCCAGCAGTGACCCGGGACTTCAAAATACGCAGTATTTT.

This chain's CDR3 is CASSQPPHINYGYTF. CDR3 bases: TGTGCCAGCAGCCAACCCCCCCACATCAACTATGGCTACACCTTC. The J gene is TRBJ1-2, the V gene TRBV7-2; D not resolved. CDR1 is SGHTA, CDR2 FQGNSA, per germline. The CDR3 has 15 amino acids. Between the trimmed V and J ends, which lost 5 bases and 2 bases, there was a span of 15 bases.

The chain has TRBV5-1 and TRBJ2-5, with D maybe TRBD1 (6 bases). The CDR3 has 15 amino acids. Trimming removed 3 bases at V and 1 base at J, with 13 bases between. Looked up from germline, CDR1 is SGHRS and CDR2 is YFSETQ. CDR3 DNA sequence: TGCGCCAGCAGCTGGCCCGGGACATCCCAAGAGACCCAGTACTTC. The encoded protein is CASSWPGTSQETQYF.

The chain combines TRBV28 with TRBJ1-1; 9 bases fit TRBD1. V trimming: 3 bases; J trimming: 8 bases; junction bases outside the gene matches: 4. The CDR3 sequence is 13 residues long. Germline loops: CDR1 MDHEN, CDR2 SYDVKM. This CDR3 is CASSFLGTGEAFF. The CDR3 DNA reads TGTGCCAGCAGTTTCCTAGGGACAGGGGAAGCTTTCTTT.

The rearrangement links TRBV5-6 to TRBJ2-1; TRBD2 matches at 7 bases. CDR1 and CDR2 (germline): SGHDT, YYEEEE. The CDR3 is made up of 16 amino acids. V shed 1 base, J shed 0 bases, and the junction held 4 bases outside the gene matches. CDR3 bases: TGTGCCAGCAGCTTGAGGCGGGGGAGCTCCTACAATGAGCAGTTCTTC. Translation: CASSLRRGSSYNEQFF.

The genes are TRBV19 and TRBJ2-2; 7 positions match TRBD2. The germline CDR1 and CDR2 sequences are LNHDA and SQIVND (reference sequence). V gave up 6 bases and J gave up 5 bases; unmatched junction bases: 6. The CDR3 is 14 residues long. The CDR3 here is CASSALLATGELFF. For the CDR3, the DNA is TGTGCCAGTAGCGCCCTACTAGCGACCGGGGAGCTGTTTTTT.

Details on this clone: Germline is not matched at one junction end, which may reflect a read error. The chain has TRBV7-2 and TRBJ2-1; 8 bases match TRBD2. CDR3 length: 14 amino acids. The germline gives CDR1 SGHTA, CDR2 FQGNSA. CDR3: CASSLAGPNNEQFF. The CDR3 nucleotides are TGTGCCAGCAGCCTAGCGGGCCCGAACAATGAGCAGTTCTTC.

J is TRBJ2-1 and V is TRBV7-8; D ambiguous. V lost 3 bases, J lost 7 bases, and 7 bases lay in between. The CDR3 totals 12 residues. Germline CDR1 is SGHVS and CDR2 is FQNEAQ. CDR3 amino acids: CASSLRGNEQFF. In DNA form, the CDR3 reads TGTGCCAGCAGCTTGCGCGGTAATGAGCAGTTCTTC.

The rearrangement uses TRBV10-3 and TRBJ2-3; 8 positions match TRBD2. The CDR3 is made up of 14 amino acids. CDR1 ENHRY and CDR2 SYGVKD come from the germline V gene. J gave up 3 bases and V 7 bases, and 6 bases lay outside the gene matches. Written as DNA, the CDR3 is TGTGCCATCAACGGGGGCGGGAGGACAGATACGCAGTATTTT. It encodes CAINGGGRTDTQYF.

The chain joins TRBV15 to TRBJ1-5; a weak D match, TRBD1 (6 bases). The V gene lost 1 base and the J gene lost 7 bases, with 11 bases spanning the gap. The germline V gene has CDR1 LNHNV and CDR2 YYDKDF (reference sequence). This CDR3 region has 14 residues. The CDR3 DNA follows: TGTGCCACCAGCAGAGTCACAGGGAACCAGCCCCAGCATTTT. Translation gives CATSRVTGNQPQHF.

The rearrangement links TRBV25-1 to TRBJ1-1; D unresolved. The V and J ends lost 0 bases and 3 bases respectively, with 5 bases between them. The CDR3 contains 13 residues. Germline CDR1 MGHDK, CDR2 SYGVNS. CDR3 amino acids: CASSEYGDTEAFF. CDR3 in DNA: TGTGCCAGCAGTGAATACGGAGACACTGAAGCTTTCTTT.

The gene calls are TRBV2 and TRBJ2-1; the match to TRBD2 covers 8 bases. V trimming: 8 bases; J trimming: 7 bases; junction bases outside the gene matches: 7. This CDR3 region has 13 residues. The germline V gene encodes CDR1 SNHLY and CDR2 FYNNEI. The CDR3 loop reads CASVQREMNEQFF. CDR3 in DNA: TGTGCCAGCGTCCAGCGGGAGATGAATGAGCAGTTCTTC.

This CDR3 is CASSLVAGVSGEQFF. The CDR3 nucleotides are TGTGCCAGCAGCTTGGTAGCGGGAGTTAGTGGTGAGCAGTTCTTC. This rearrangement joins TRBV5-4 to TRBJ2-1, with TRBD2 matching 9 bases. The V segment lost 0 bases and the J segment 9 bases; nucleotides outside the gene matches: 7. Germline values: CDR1 SGHNT, CDR2 YYREEE (reference sequence). This CDR3 region has 15 residues.

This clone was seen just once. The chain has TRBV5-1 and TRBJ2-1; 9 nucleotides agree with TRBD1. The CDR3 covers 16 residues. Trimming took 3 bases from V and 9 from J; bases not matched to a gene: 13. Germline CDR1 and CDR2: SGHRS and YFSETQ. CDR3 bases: TGCGCCAGCAGCTCCAGCGGGACAGGGTTAAGAGGTGAGCAGTTCTTC. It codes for CASSSSGTGLRGEQFF.

In DNA, the CDR3 is TGCGCCAGCAGCCCGGTAATGAGACAGGGAACCGGGGAGCTGTTTTTT. Amino acid sequence: CASSPVMRQGTGELFF. The rearrangement joins TRBV5-1 to TRBJ2-2; TRBD1 aligns across 7 bases. J gave up 5 bases and V 4 bases, and 11 bases lay outside the gene matches. The germline CDR1 and CDR2 sequences are SGHRS and YFSETQ. The CDR3 runs 16 residues.

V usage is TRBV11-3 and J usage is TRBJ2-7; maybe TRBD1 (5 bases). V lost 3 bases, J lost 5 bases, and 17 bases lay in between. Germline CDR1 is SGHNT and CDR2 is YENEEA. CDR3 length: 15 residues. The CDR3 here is CASSFTHQGIHEQYF. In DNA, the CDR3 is TGTGCCAGCAGCTTCACCCACCAGGGCATCCACGAGCAGTACTTC. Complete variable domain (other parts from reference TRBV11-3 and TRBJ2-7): EAGVVQSPRYKIIEKKQPVAFWCNPISGHNTLYWYLQNLGQGPELLIRYENEEAVDDSQLPKDRFSAERLKGVDSTLKIQPAELGDSAVYLCASSFTHQGIHEQYFGPGTRLTVT.

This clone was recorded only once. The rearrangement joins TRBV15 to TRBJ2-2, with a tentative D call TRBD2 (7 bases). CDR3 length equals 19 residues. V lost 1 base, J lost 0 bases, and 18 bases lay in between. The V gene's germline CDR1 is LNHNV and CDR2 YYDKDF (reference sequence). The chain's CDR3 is CATSRAPIAGAANTGELFF. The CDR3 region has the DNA TGTGCCACCAGCAGAGCCCCAATCGCGGGGGCTGCGAACACCGGGGAGCTGTTTTTT.